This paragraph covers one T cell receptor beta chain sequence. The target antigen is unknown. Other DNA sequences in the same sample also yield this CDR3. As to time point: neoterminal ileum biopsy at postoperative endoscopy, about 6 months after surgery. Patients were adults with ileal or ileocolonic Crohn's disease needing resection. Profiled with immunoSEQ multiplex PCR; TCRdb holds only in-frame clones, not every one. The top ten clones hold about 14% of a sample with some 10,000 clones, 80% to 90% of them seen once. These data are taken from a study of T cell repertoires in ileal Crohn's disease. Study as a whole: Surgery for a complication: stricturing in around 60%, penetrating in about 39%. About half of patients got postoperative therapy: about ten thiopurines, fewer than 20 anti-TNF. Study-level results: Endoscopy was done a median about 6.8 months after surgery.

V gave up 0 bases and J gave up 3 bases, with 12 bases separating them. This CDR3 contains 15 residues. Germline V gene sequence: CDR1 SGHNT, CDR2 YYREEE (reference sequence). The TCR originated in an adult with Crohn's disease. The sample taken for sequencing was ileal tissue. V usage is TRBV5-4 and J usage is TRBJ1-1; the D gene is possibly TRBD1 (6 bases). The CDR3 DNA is TGTGCCAGCAGCTTGGGTACAGGGACCTACACTGAAGCTTTCTTT. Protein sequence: CASSLGTGTYTEAFF.